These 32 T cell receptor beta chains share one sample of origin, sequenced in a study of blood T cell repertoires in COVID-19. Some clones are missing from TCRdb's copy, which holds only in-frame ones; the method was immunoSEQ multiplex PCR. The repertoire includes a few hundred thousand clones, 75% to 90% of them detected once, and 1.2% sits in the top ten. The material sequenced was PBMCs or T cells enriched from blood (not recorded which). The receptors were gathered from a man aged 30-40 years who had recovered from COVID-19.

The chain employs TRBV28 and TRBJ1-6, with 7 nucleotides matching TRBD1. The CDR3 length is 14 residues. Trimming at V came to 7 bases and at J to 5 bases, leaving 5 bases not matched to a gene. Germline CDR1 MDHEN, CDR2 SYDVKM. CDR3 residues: CASTGGTDNSPLHF. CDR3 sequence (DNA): TGTGCCAGCACCGGCGGGACAGATAATTCACCCCTCCACTTT.

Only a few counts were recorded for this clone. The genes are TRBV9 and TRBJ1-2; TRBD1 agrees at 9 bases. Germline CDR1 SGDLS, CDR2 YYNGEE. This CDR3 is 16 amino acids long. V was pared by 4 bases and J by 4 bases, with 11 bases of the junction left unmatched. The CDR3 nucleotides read TGTGCCAGCAGCTTCCGCGGGACAGGGAAGATCTATGGCTACACCTTC. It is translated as CASSFRGTGKIYGYTF. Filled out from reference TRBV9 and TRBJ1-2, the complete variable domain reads DSGVTQTPKHLITATGQRVTLRCSPRSGDLSVYWYQQSLDQGLQFLIQYYNGEERAKGNILERFSAQQFPDLHSELNLSSLELGDSALYFCASSFRGTGKIYGYTFGSGTRLTVV.

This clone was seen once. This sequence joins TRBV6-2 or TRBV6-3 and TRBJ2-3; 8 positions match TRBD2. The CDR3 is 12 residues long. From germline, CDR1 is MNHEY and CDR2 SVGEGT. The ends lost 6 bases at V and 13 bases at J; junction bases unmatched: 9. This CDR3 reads CASSFLAGGEYF. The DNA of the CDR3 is TGTGCCAGCAGCTTTCTAGCGGGCGGGGAGTATTTT.

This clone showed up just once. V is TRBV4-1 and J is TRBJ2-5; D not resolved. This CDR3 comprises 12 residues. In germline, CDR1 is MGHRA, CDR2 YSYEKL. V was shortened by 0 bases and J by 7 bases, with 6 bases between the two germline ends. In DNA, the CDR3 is TGCGCCAGCAGCCAAGAGCGAGGGACCCAGTACTTC. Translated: CASSQERGTQYF.

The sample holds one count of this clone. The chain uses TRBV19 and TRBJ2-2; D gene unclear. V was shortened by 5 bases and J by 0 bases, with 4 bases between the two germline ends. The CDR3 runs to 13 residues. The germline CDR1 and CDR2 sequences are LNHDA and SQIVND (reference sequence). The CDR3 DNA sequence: TGTGCCAGTAGTCCGTCGAACACCGGGGAGCTGTTTTTT. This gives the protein CASSPSNTGELFF.

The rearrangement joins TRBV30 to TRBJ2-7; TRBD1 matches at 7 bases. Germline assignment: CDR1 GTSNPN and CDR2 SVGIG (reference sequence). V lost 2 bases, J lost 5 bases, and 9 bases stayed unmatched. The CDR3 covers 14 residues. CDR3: CAWSTGTVKNEQYF. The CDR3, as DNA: TGTGCCTGGAGTACCGGGACAGTAAAGAACGAGCAGTACTTC. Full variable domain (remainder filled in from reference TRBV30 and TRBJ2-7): SQTIHQWPATLVQPVGSPLSLECTVEGTSNPNLYWYRQAAGRGLQLLFYSVGIGQISSEVPQNLSASRPQDRQFILSSKKLLLSDSGFYLCAWSTGTVKNEQYFGPGTRLTVT.

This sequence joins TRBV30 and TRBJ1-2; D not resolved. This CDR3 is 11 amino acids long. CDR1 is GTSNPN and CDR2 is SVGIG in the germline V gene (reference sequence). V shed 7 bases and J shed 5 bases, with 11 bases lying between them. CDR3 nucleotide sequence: TGTGCCTTACAGATTCCTTATGGCTACACCTTC. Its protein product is CALQIPYGYTF.

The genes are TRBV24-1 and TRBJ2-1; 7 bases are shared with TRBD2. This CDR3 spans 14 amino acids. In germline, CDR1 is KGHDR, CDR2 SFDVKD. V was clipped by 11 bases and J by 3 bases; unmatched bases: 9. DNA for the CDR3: TGTGCCAGCAGCGGGACTAACAGCTACAATGAGCAGTTCTTC. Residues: CASSGTNSYNEQFF.

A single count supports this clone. The CDR3 spells CASSSGYEQYF. The CDR3, as DNA: TGTGCCAGCAGCTCGGGGTACGAGCAGTACTTC. The chain recombines TRBV25-1 with TRBJ2-7, with a possible D match to TRBD2 (5 bases). The CDR3 has 11 residues. V lost 6 bases and J 4 bases, leaving 7 bases between the germline ends. Germline-derived CDR1 and CDR2 are MGHDK and SYGVNS.

CDR3 in amino acids: CATSDLLAGGTDTQYF. The DNA of the CDR3 is TGTGCCACCAGTGATTTACTAGCGGGGGGCACAGATACGCAGTATTTT. V usage is TRBV24-1 and J usage is TRBJ2-3, with TRBD2 identical over 11 bases. Germline assignment: CDR1 KGHDR and CDR2 SFDVKD. The CDR3 is 16 amino acids. V trimming: 1 base; J trimming: 1 base; junction bases outside the gene matches: 0.

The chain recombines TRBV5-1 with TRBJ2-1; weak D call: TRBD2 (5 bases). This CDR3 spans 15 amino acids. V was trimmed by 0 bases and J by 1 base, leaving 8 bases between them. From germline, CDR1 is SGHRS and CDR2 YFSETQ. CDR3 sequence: CASSLVGGSYNEQFF. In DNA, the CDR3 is TGCGCCAGCAGCTTGGTAGGCGGGTCCTACAATGAGCAGTTCTTC.

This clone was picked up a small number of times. This CDR3 is CASSSVGVGTDTQYF. CDR3 coding DNA: TGTGCCAGCAGTTCTGTGGGAGTCGGAACAGATACGCAGTATTTT. This chain uses TRBV6-2 or TRBV6-3 with TRBJ2-3, with D maybe TRBD2 (5 bases). The CDR3 is 15 amino acids. Trimming pared 4 bases from V and 3 bases from J, leaving 14 bases between. Germline-derived CDR1 and CDR2 are MNHEY and SVGEGT.

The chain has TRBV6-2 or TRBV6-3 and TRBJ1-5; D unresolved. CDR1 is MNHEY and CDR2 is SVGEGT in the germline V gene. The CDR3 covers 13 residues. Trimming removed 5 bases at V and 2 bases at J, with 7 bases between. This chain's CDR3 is CASSAVGNQPQHF. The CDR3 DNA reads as TGTGCCAGCAGTGCGGTAGGCAATCAGCCCCAGCATTTT.

CDR3 residues: CASSPGPDRAYEQYF. In nucleotides, the CDR3 is TGCGCCAGCAGCCCCGGACCGGACAGGGCGTACGAGCAGTACTTC. The gene calls are TRBV4-1 and TRBJ2-7, with TRBD1 matching 8 bases. After removal of 4 bases from V and 4 bases from J, the junction contained 9 bases not matched to a gene. The CDR3 is 15 amino acids. The germline V gene has CDR1 MGHRA and CDR2 YSYEKL.

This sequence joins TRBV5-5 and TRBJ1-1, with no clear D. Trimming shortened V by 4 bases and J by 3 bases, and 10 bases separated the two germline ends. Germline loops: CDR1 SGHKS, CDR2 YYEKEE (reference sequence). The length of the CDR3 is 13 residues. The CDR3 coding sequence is TGTGCCAGCAGCCTTCTTCGGGACACTGAAGCTTTCTTT. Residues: CASSLLRDTEAFF.

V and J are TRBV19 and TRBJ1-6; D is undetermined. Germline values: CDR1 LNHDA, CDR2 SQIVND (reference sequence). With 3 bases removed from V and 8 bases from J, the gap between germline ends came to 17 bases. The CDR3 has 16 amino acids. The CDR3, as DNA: TGTGCCAGTAGTATCCGCGGAGGCCAGGTTGATTCACCCCTCCACTTT. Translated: CASSIRGGQVDSPLHF.

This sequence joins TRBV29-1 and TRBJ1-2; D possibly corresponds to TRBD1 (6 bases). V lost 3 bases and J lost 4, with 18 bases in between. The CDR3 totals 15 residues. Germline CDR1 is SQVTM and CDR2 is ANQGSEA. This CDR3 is CSVDLTGSVSYGYTF. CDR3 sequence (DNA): TGCAGCGTTGATCTCACAGGGAGTGTCAGCTATGGCTACACCTTC.

The CDR3 is CASSQEFRDRVMGANVLTF. CDR3 coding DNA: TGCGCCAGCAGCCAAGAATTTCGGGACAGGGTTATGGGGGCCAACGTCCTGACTTTC. The chain has TRBV4-1 and TRBJ2-6; 9 bases align to TRBD1. V shed 0 bases, J shed 4 bases, and the junction held 10 bases outside the gene matches. CDR1 and CDR2 (germline): MGHRA, YSYEKL. The length of the CDR3 is 19 residues.

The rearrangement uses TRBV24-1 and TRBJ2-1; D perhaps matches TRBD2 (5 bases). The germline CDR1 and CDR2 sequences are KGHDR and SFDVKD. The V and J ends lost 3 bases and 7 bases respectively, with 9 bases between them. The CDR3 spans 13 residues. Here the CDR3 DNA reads TGTGCCACCAGTGATCCCCGGGGAAATGAGCAGTTCTTC. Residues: CATSDPRGNEQFF.

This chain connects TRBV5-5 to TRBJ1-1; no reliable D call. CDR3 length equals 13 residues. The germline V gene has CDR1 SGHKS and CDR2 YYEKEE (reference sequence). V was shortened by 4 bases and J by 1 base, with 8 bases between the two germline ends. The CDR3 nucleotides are TGTGCCAGCAGCCCTCTACCGAACACTGAAGCTTTCTTT. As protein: CASSPLPNTEAFF.

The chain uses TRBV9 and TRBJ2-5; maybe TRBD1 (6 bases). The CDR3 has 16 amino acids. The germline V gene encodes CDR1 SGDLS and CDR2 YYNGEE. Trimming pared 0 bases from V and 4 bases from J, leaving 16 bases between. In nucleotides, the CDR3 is TGTGCCAGCAGCGTAGAGGCAGGGGTTGGTGGAGAGACCCAGTACTTC. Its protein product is CASSVEAGVGGETQYF.

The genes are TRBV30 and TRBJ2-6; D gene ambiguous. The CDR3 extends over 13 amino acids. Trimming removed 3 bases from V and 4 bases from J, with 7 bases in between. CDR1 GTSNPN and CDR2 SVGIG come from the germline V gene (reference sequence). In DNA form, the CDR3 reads TGTGCCTGGAGGTTCTTGGGGGCCAACGTCCTGACTTTC. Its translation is CAWRFLGANVLTF. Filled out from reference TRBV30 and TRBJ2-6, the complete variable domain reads SQTIHQWPATLVQPVGSPLSLECTVEGTSNPNLYWYRQAAGRGLQLLFYSVGIGQISSEVPQNLSASRPQDRQFILSSKKLLLSDSGFYLCAWRFLGANVLTFGAGSRLTVL.

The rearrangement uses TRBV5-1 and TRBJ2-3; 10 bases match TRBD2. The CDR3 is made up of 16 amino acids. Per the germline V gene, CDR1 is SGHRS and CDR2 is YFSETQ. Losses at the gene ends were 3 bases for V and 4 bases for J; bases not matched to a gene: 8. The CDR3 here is CASSSSSGGASDTQYF. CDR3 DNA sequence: TGCGCCAGCAGCTCGTCCAGCGGGGGGGCATCAGATACGCAGTATTTT.

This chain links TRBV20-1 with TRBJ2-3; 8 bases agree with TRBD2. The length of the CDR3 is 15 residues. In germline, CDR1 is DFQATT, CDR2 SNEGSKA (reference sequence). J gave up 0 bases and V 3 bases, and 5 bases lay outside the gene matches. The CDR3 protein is CSASIAGGSTDTQYF. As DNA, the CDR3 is TGCAGTGCTAGTATTGCGGGGGGTAGCACAGATACGCAGTATTTT.

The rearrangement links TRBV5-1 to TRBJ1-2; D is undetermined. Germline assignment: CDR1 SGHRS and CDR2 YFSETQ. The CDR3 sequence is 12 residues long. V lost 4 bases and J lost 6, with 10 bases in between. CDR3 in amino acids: CASSPGVNGYTF. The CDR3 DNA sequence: TGCGCCAGCAGCCCCGGTGTGAATGGCTACACCTTC. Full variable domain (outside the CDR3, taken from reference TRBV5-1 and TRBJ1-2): KAGVTQTPRYLIKTRGQQVTLSCSPISGHRSVSWYQQTPGQGLQFLFEYFSETQRNKGNFPGRFSGRQFSNSRSEMNVSTLELGDSALYLCASSPGVNGYTFGSGTRLTVV.

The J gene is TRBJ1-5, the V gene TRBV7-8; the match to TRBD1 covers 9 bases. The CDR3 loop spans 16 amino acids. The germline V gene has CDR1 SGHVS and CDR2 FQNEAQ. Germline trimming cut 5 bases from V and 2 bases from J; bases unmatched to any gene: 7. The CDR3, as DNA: TGTGCCAGCAGCCCGCAGGGACAGGGTGGCAATCAGCCCCAGCATTTT. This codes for CASSPQGQGGNQPQHF. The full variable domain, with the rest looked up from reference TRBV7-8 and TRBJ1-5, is GAGVSQSPRYKVAKRGQDVALRCDPISGHVSLFWYQQALGQGPEFLTYFQNEAQLDKSGLPSDRFFAERPEGSVSTLKIQRTQQEDSAVYLCASSPQGQGGNQPQHFGDGTRLSIL.

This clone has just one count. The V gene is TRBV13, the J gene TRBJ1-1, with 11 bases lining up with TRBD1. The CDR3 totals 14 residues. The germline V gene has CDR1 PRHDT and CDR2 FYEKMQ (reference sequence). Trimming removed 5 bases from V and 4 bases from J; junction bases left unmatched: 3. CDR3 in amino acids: CASSTGQGATEAFF. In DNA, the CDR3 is TGTGCCAGCAGCACTGGACAGGGGGCCACTGAAGCTTTCTTT.

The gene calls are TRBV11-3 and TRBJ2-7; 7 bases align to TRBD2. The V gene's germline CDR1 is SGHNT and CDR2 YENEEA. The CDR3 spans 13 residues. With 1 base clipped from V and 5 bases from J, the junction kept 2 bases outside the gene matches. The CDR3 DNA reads TGTGCCAGCAGCTTAGGGGGGGGACACGAGCAGTACTTC. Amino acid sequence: CASSLGGGHEQYF.

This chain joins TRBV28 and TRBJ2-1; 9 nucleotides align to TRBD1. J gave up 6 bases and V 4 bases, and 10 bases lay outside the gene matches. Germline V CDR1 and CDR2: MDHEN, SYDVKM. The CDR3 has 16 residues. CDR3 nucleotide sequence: TGTGCCAGCAGTTCCCCGGACAGGGGAAACACCAATGAGCAGTTCTTC. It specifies CASSSPDRGNTNEQFF.

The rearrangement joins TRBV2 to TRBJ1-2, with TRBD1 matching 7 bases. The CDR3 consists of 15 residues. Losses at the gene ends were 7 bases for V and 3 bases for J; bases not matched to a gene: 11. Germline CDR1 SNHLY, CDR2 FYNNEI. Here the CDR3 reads CASTRQGTGDYGYTF. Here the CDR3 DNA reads TGTGCCAGCACCAGACAGGGTACGGGTGACTATGGCTACACCTTC.

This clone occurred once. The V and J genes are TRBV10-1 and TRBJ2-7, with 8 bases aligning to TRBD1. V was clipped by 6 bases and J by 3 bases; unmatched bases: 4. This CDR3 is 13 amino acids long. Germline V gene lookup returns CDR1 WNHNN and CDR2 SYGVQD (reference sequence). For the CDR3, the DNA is TGCGCCAGCAGCTCCGGGACAGGCTACGAGCAGTACTTC. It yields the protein CASSSGTGYEQYF.

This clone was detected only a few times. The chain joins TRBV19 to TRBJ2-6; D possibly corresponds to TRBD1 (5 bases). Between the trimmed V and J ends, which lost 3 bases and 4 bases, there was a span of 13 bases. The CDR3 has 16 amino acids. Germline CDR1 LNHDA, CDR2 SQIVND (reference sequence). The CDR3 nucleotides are TGTGCCAGTAGTATCCGACAGCTGTCAGGGGCCAACGTCCTGACTTTC. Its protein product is CASSIRQLSGANVLTF.